What follows is one TCR beta chain and its context. Its target is not known. The CD45RO-CCR7+CD27+CD95- phenotype denoted naive CD8+ T cells. The sample originates from a study of CXCR3-negative and CXCR3-positive naive CD8 T cells. Overall study findings and caveats: In CXCR3-positive naive cells, the TRB CDR3s were more hydrophobic than in CXCR3-negative naive cells. Cryopreservation partially decreased CXCR3 expression, and most assays used fresh PBMCs. Similar TRBV-TRBJ gene usage was seen in naive CXCR3-negative and CXCR3-positive cells, but not in memory cells.

The CDR3 sequence is 17 residues long. Germline V gene data show CDR1 as MNHEY and CDR2 as SVGAGI. Through 5' RACE with UMI labels, the TRB cDNA libraries were prepared. TCRdb re-called the 5' RACE reads, yielding one record per CDR3 amino acid sequence without DNA. The listing contains 120,000 or so distinct CDR3 sequences. The chain couples TRBV6-5 to TRBJ2-2; TCRdb's D call, TRBD1, is unchecked because there is no DNA. This TCR was sampled from a human donor in good health. Some clones in this sample may be carry-over from other donors' samples. Sequenced sample: naive CXCR3+ CD8+ T cells from blood. Subset reported: CD45RO-CCR7+CD27+CD95- naive CD8+ T cells expressing CXCR3 (TNR3+). CDR3 region: CASSPWLEGAGTGELFF.